This TCR beta chain was captured by sequencing in a study of T cells after yellow fever vaccination. Findings and caveats of the study: Detected again after the booster were most primary-vaccination clones, at 96% CD4 and roughly 88% CD8.

In this sample, this clonotype turned up many times. What it recognizes is unknown. This CDR3 spans 16 amino acids. The V and J ends lost 0 bases and 4 bases, in that order; junction bases with no gene match: 5. The germline V gene encodes CDR1 MNHEY and CDR2 SVGEGT. TCRdb analysed the 5' RACE reads with MiXCR anew, one entry per CDR3 protein. The sample has 300,000 to 400,000 distinct CDR3 sequences; around 6.4% are singletons. The source was PBMCs, collected 5 days after the yellow fever booster vaccination. The chain links TRBV6-2 or TRBV6-3 to TRBJ2-1; 8 bases map to TRBD2. The clonotype was recovered from a man aged 25-45 years who received the YFV17D yellow fever vaccine. This CDR3 is CASSYSTSVGYNEQFF. CDR3 DNA sequence: TGTGCCAGCAGTTACTCGACTAGCGTGGGATACAATGAGCAGTTCTTC.